The clone carrying this TCR beta chain appeared a few times. The sample comes from a study of blood T cell repertoires in COVID-19. About the research overall: Samples representing acute and convalescent COVID-19 were sourced from the United States, Italy and Spain.

How the authors handled the data: Scientists estimated how many nucleated cells there were by amplifying reference gene primers. Measured with immunoSEQ multiplex PCR; TCRdb has only the in-frame clones, and not every one. D and trimming were read from the DNA, whereas the V and J calls and clone size are those reported in that table. The sample has some 51,000 clones, roughly nine tenths seen once. Losses at the gene ends were 4 bases for V and 8 bases for J; bases not matched to a gene: 14. There are 16 residues in the CDR3. From germline, CDR1 is SGDLS and CDR2 YYNGEE. The sequencing sample was made of peripheral blood. This TCR derives from a man in his forties with acute or convalescent COVID-19. The chain is built from TRBV9 and TRBJ1-4; 7 nucleotides match TRBD1. Written as DNA, the CDR3 is TGTGCCAGCAGCCCTAGTGCGACAGGGATGGGAGAAAAACTGTTTTTT. Amino acids: CASSPSATGMGEKLFF.